These 7 T cell receptor beta chains originate from one sample sequenced in a study of T cell responses to AZD1222 COVID-19 vaccine. Clones were read by immunoSEQ multiplex PCR, and TCRdb kept only the in-frame ones, dropping some. The sample holds about 85,000 clones, over 75% seen once. Sequenced here: peripheral blood, sampled on day 0 of AZD1222 vaccination. The receptors shown here come from an adult in good health.

The genes are TRBV4-2 and TRBJ1-5; D not resolved. Germline V gene data show CDR1 as LGHNA and CDR2 as YNFKEQ. This CDR3 is 15 amino acids long. V lost 0 bases and J 6 bases, leaving 12 bases between the germline ends. The CDR3 here is CASSQDAGGSQPQHF. The CDR3 coding sequence is TGTGCCAGCAGCCAAGATGCTGGCGGTAGTCAGCCCCAGCATTTT.

The chain combines TRBV7-6 with TRBJ1-2; no reliable D call. The CDR3 is made up of 15 amino acids. V shed 0 bases and J shed 3 bases, with 11 bases lying between them. Germline-derived CDR1 and CDR2 are SGHVS and FNYEAQ. CDR3 region: CASSLAENSYYGYTF. In DNA, the CDR3 is TGTGCCAGCAGCTTAGCGGAGAACAGCTACTATGGCTACACCTTC.

This chain uses TRBV7-9 with TRBJ1-2; 9 nucleotides match TRBD1. The J segment lost 4 bases and the V segment lost 5 bases, leaving 5 bases of the junction unmatched. CDR3 length: 14 residues. In germline, CDR1 is SEHNR, CDR2 FQNEAQ (reference sequence). CDR3 protein: CASSRGQGTYGYTF. The CDR3 DNA follows: TGTGCCAGCAGCAGAGGACAGGGGACCTATGGCTACACCTTC. Drawing the rest from reference TRBV7-9 and TRBJ1-2, the complete variable domain is DTGVSQNPRHKITKRGQNVTFRCDPISEHNRLYWYRQTLGQGPEFLTYFQNEAQLEKSRLLSDRFSAERPKGSFSTLEIQRTEQGDSAMYLCASSRGQGTYGYTFGSGTRLTVV.

This chain uses TRBV5-6 with TRBJ1-2; D is uncertain. V dropped 4 bases and J dropped 4 bases, with 11 bases sitting between them. Germline loops: CDR1 SGHDT, CDR2 YYEEEE. The CDR3 length is 13 residues. The CDR3 loop reads CASSPDKFYGYTF. CDR3 nucleotide sequence: TGTGCCAGCAGCCCCGACAAGTTCTATGGCTACACCTTC.

The J gene is TRBJ2-3, the V gene TRBV5-8; 14 bases fit TRBD2. The CDR3 spans 15 residues. V lost 4 bases and J lost 4; bases outside the gene matches: 2. The germline CDR1 and CDR2 sequences are SGHTS and YDEGEE. This CDR3 is CASSRLAGGADTQYF. CDR3 nucleotides: TGTGCCAGCAGCCGACTAGCGGGAGGGGCAGATACGCAGTATTTT. Full variable domain (outside the CDR3, taken from reference TRBV5-8 and TRBJ2-3): EAGVTQSPTHLIKTRGQQATLRCSPISGHTSVYWYQQALGLGLQFLLWYDEGEERNRGNFPPRFSGRQFPNYSSELNVNALELEDSALYLCASSRLAGGADTQYFGPGTRLTVL.

The V and J genes are TRBV6-5 and TRBJ1-5; D is perhaps TRBD1 (5 bases). Germline V CDR1 and CDR2: MNHEY, SVGAGI. The CDR3 totals 14 residues. V lost 6 bases and J 3 bases, leaving 12 bases between the germline ends. The CDR3 here is CASRGGVNNQPQHF. DNA of the CDR3: TGTGCCAGCAGGGGAGGGGTAAACAATCAGCCCCAGCATTTT.

This chain uses TRBV7-9 with TRBJ1-2; D gene unclear. Trimming took 8 bases from V and 4 from J, leaving 11 bases between them. The CDR3 has 12 amino acids. CDR1 SEHNR and CDR2 FQNEAQ come from the germline V gene (reference sequence). CDR3 residues: CASGTRVYGYTF. The CDR3 nucleotides are TGTGCCAGCGGAACCCGGGTCTATGGCTACACCTTC.